These T cell receptor beta chains were read from a single sample in a study of response to subunit inactivated influenza vaccine. In TCRdb, the RT-PCR reads were re-called with MiXCR into one record per CDR3 protein. Altogether about 520,000 distinct CDR3 sequences are present, roughly 9.7% being singletons, with the ten largest covering more than 10%. The input for sequencing was PBMCs from blood, taken roughly 45 days after vaccination. Receptors were obtained from a middle-aged man who received an inactivated influenza vaccine. CDR3s leave out the opening cysteine and the closing phenylalanine or tryptophan. Each record gives: J gene, V gene, D gene, CDR3 protein. D genes are given only for firm matches.

J: TRBJ2-1; V: TRBV5-1; D: TRBD2; CDR3: ASSKGLAGGSGDEQF
J: TRBJ1-1; V: TRBV14; D: TRBD1; CDR3: ASSSTGERATEAF
J: TRBJ2-1; V: TRBV12-3/TRBV12-4; D: NA; CDR3: ALQRGDEQF
J: TRBJ2-1; V: TRBV6-1; D: NA; CDR3: ASSRRDEQF
J: TRBJ2-2; V: TRBV7-9; D: TRBD1; CDR3: ASIRSGGPTGELF
J: TRBJ2-5; V: TRBV12-3/TRBV12-4; D: TRBD1; CDR3: ASSSGGWETQY
J: TRBJ2-7; V: TRBV27; D: NA; CDR3: ASGRLSGLGEQY
J: TRBJ2-7; V: TRBV20-1; D: NA; CDR3: SASRREKEQY
J: TRBJ1-5; V: TRBV6-2/TRBV6-3; D: NA; CDR3: ASSATGLGTEIAD
J: TRBJ1-2; V: TRBV5-1; D: TRBD1; CDR3: ASSPGQGLNGYT
J: TRBJ2-3; V: TRBV20-1; D: TRBD2; CDR3: SAKGLAGMGTDTQY
J: TRBJ2-2; V: TRBV24-1; D: NA; CDR3: ATSDFGIPGAGELF
J: TRBJ2-7; V: TRBV12-3/TRBV12-4; D: NA; CDR3: ASSPTSIGAEQY
J: TRBJ1-4; V: TRBV20-1; D: NA; CDR3: SASNRDEKLF
J: TRBJ1-5; V: TRBV28; D: TRBD1; CDR3: ASRPGGRTLSAQH
J: TRBJ2-7; V: TRBV12-3/TRBV12-4; D: NA; CDR3: ASSHPGDEQY
J: TRBJ2-3; V: TRBV5-1; D: TRBD2; CDR3: ASSRTALGGAEGDTQY
J: TRBJ2-5; V: TRBV12-3/TRBV12-4; D: NA; CDR3: ASKLGETQY
J: TRBJ1-1; V: TRBV20-1; D: NA; CDR3: SARATEAF
J: TRBJ1-2; V: TRBV6-2/TRBV6-3; D: NA; CDR3: ASSYGPNYGYT
J: TRBJ2-5; V: TRBV5-1; D: TRBD1; CDR3: ASSLGTGGDQETQY
J: TRBJ1-2; V: TRBV20-1; D: NA; CDR3: SATRPSGGYT
J: TRBJ2-3; V: TRBV7-2; D: NA; CDR3: ASSLFSERPQY
J: TRBJ2-5; V: TRBV7-9; D: NA; CDR3: ASSLVHLQETQY
J: TRBJ1-6; V: TRBV20-1; D: NA; CDR3: SARGRGSSYNSPLH
J: TRBJ2-7; V: TRBV20-1; D: TRBD2; CDR3: SARRREGNYEQY
J: TRBJ2-3; V: TRBV5-1; D: NA; CDR3: ASRGATDTQY
J: TRBJ2-2; V: TRBV4-3; D: NA; CDR3: ASSLGASVPGELF
J: TRBJ2-3; V: TRBV11-2; D: TRBD1; CDR3: ASSLSAWRGQGNTDTQY
J: TRBJ2-3; V: TRBV5-1; D: NA; CDR3: ASSFQGRDTQY
J: TRBJ2-1; V: TRBV28; D: TRBD2; CDR3: ASSFSGSGSSYNEQF
J: TRBJ2-5; V: TRBV20-1; D: TRBD1; CDR3: SATSGTGEETQY
J: TRBJ1-5; V: TRBV7-9; D: NA; CDR3: ASSPGPDSNQPQH
J: TRBJ2-3; V: TRBV15; D: TRBD2; CDR3: ATSRDRTSGRLNTQY
J: TRBJ2-1; V: TRBV7-9; D: NA; CDR3: ASRVGADGEQF
J: TRBJ1-6; V: TRBV4-3; D: NA; CDR3: ASSQEHSGGSPLH
J: TRBJ2-2; V: TRBV4-2; D: NA; CDR3: ASSPSGNTGELF
J: TRBJ2-7; V: TRBV7-9; D: TRBD2; CDR3: ASSLGLAGYYEQY
J: TRBJ2-1; V: TRBV12-3/TRBV12-4; D: TRBD2; CDR3: ASSTGLAGRLDEQF
J: TRBJ2-7; V: TRBV20-1; D: TRBD2; CDR3: SASRAPGLASYEQY
J: TRBJ2-6; V: TRBV25-1; D: TRBD2; CDR3: ASKAGGLSGANVLT
J: TRBJ1-1; V: TRBV2; D: NA; CDR3: ASVLEGTEAF
J: TRBJ2-3; V: TRBV12-3/TRBV12-4; D: TRBD2; CDR3: ASSFVAGGPVTQY
J: TRBJ2-7; V: TRBV2; D: NA; CDR3: ASSEIPSSEQY
J: TRBJ1-2; V: TRBV7-6; D: TRBD1; CDR3: ASSLAVRGRGNGYT
J: TRBJ2-7; V: TRBV11-2; D: NA; CDR3: ASSDSRIPGVGQY
J: TRBJ2-1; V: TRBV5-1; D: TRBD2; CDR3: ASRSGLADFNEQF
J: TRBJ2-1; V: TRBV29-1; D: NA; CDR3: SVVHSSSYNEQF
J: TRBJ2-5; V: TRBV20-1; D: TRBD2; CDR3: SAPRAGGPETQY
J: TRBJ1-1; V: TRBV6-5; D: TRBD1; CDR3: ASSSTTGVGTEAF
J: TRBJ1-4; V: TRBV4-3; D: NA; CDR3: ASSLGSYEKLF
J: TRBJ2-1; V: TRBV5-1; D: TRBD2; CDR3: ASSQRTSGGYNEQF
J: TRBJ2-3; V: TRBV7-7; D: NA; CDR3: ASSQGALGTDTQY
J: TRBJ2-1; V: TRBV7-6; D: TRBD2; CDR3: ASSHGTSGLNEQF
J: TRBJ1-3; V: TRBV12-3/TRBV12-4; D: NA; CDR3: ASTPGTDHSIY
J: TRBJ1-5; V: TRBV10-3; D: NA; CDR3: AISDGVEQPQH
J: TRBJ2-3; V: TRBV5-1; D: NA; CDR3: ASSFSGRPTDTQY
J: TRBJ2-5; V: TRBV7-9; D: NA; CDR3: ASSLFAEETQY
J: TRBJ2-3; V: TRBV12-3/TRBV12-4; D: NA; CDR3: ASSLGARIDTQY
J: TRBJ1-4; V: TRBV4-2; D: NA; CDR3: ASSQGHLSGGWDPNEKLF